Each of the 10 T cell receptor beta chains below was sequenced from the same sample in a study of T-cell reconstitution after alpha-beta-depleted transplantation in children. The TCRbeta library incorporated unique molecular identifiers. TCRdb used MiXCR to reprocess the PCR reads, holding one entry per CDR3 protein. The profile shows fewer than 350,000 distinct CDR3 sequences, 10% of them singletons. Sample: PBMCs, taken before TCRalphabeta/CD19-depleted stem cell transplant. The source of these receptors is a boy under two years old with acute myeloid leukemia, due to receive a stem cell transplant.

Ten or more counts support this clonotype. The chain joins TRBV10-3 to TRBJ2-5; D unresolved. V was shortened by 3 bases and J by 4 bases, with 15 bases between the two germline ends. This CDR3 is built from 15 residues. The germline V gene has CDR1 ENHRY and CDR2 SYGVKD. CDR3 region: CAISELGPNRETQYF. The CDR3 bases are TGTGCCATCAGTGAATTAGGACCTAACAGAGAGACCCAGTACTTC.

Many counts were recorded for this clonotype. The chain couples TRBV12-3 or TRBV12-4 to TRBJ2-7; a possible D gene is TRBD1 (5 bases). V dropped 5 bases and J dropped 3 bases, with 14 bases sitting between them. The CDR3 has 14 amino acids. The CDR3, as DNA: TGTGCCAGCAGTGTTCAGGGTAAGGGCTACGAGCAGTACTTC. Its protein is CASSVQGKGYEQYF.

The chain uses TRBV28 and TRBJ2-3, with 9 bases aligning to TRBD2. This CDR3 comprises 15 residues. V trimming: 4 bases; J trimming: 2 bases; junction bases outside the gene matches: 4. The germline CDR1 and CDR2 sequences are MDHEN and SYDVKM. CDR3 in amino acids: CASSSPSGNTDTQYF. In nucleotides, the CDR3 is TGTGCCAGCAGTTCTCCTAGCGGGAACACAGATACGCAGTATTTT. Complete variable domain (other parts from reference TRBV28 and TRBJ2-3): DVKVTQSSRYLVKRTGEKVFLECVQDMDHENMFWYRQDPGLGLRLIYFSYDVKMKEKGDIPEGYSVSREKKERFSLILESASTNQTSMYLCASSSPSGNTDTQYFGPGTRLTVL.

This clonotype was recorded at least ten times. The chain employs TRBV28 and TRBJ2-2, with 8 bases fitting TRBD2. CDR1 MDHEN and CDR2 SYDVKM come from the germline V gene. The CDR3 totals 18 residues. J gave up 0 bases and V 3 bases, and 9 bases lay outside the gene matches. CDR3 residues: CASSFFSRGGPNTGELFF. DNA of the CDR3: TGTGCCAGCAGTTTCTTTTCCCGGGGGGGCCCGAACACCGGGGAGCTGTTTTTT. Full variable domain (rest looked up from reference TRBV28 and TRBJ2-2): DVKVTQSSRYLVKRTGEKVFLECVQDMDHENMFWYRQDPGLGLRLIYFSYDVKMKEKGDIPEGYSVSREKKERFSLILESASTNQTSMYLCASSFFSRGGPNTGELFFGEGSRLTVL.

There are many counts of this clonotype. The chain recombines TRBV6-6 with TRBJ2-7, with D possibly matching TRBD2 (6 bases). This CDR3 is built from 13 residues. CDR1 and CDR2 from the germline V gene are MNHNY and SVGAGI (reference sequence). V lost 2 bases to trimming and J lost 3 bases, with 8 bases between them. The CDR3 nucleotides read TGTGCCAGCAGTTACGGGACTTACTACGAGCAGTACTTC. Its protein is CASSYGTYYEQYF.

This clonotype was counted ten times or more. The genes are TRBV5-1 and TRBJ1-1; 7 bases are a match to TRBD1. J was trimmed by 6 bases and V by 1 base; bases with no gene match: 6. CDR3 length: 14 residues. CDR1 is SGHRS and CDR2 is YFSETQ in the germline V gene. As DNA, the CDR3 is TGCGCCAGCAGCTTGTCCTCCGGGACAGCTGAAGCTTTCTTT. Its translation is CASSLSSGTAEAFF.

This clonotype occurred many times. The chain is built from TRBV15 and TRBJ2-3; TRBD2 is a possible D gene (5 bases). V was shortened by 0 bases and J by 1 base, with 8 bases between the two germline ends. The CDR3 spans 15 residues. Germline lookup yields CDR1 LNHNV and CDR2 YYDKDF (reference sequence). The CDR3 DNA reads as TGTGCCACCAGCAGAGATCTCGGGGGCACAGATACGCAGTATTTT. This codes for CATSRDLGGTDTQYF. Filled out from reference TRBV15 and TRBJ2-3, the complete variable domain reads DAMVIQNPRYQVTQFGKPVTLSCSQTLNHNVMYWYQQKSSQAPKLLFHYYDKDFNNEADTPDNFQSRRPNTSFCFLDIRSPGLGDTAMYLCATSRDLGGTDTQYFGPGTRLTVL.

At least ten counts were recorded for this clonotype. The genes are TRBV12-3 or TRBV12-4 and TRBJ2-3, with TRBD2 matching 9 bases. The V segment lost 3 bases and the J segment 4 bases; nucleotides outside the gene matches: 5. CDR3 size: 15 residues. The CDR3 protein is CASSFWLAGPDTQYF. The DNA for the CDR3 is TGTGCCAGCAGTTTTTGGCTAGCGGGACCAGATACGCAGTATTTT.

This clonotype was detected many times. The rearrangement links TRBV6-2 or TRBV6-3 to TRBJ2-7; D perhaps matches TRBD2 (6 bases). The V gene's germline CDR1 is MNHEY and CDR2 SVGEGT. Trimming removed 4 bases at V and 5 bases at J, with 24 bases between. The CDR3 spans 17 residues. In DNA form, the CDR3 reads TGTGCCAGCAGTTTCGCCCGTCCGGGACGGGACTCTCACGAGCAGTACTTC. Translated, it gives CASSFARPGRDSHEQYF.

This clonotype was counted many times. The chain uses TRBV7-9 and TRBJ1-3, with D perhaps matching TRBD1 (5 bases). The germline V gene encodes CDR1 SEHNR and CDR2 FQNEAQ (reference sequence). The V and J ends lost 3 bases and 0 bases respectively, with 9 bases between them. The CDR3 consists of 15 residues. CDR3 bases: TGTGCCAGCAGCTTCGGGGGACCCTCTGGAAACACCATATATTTT. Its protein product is CASSFGGPSGNTIYF. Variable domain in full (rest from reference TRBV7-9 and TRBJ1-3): DTGVSQNPRHKITKRGQNVTFRCDPISEHNRLYWYRQTLGQGPEFLTYFQNEAQLEKSRLLSDRFSAERPKGSFSTLEIQRTEQGDSAMYLCASSFGGPSGNTIYFGEGSWLTVV.